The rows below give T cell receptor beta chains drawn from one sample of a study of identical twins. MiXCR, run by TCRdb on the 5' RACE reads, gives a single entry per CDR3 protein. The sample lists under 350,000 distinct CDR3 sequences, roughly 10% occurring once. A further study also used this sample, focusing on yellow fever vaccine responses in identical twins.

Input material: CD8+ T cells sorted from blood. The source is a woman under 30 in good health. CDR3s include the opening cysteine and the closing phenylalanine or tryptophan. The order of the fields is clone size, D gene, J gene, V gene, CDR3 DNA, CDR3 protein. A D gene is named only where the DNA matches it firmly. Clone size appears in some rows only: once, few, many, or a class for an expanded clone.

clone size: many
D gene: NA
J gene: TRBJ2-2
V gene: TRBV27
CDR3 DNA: TGTGCCAGCAGTTTTATTTTAACCGGGGAGCTGTTTTTT
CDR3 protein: CASSFILTGELFF

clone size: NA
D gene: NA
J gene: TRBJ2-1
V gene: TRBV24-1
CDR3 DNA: TGTGCCACCAGTGATCGGGATCCGGGGTGGTCTGAGCAGTTCTTC
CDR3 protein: CATSDRDPGWSEQFF

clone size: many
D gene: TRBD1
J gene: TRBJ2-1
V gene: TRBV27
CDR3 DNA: TGTGCCAGCAGTTTGAGTACGGACAGGGCCTTCAATGAGCAGTTCTTC
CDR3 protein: CASSLSTDRAFNEQFF

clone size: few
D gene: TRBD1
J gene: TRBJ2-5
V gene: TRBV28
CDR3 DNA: TGTGCCAGCAGTTTGCTCTGGACAGGGGGTGAAGAGACCCAGTACTTC
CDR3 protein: CASSLLWTGGEETQYF

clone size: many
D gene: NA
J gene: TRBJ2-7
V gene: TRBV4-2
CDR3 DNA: TGTGCCAGCAGCCAAGTAGATTGGGCCAGCTACGAGCAGTACTTC
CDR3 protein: CASSQVDWASYEQYF

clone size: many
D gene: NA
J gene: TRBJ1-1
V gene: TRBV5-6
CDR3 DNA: TGTGCCAGCAGCTTGGCAAGAGCTGAAGCTTTCTTT
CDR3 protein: CASSLARAEAFF

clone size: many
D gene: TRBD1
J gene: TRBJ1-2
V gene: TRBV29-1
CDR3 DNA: TGCAGCGCCGCTAGAATTCAAGACAGGGCTGATGGCTACACCTTC
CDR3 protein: CSAARIQDRADGYTF

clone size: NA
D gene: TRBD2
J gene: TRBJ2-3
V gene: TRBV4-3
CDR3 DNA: TGCGCCAGCAGCACGCATTGGACTAGCGGGAGAGCCGGAGGCCTCGTGGGGGCAGATACGCAGTATTTT
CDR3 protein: CASSTHWTSGRAGGLVGADTQYF

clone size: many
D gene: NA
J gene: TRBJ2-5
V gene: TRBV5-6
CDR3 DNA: TGTGCCAGCAGCTGGACCCGGCTAGCCGGGCAAGAGACCCAGTACTTC
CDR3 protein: CASSWTRLAGQETQYF

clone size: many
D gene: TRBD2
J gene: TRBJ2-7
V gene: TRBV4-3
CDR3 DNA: TGCGCCAGCAGCCAAGAAAGTGGAGCGGGGTACTACGAGCAGTACTTC
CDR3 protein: CASSQESGAGYYEQYF

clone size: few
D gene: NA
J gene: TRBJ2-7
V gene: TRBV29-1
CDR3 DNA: TGCAGCGTTGGAGGGGCGGACTCCTACGAGCAGTACTTC
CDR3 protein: CSVGGADSYEQYF

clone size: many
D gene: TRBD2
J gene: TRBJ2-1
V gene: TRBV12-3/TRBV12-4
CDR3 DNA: TGTGCCAGCAGTCGACCGGGACTAGAAGAGGAGCAGTTCTTC
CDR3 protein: CASSRPGLEEEQFF

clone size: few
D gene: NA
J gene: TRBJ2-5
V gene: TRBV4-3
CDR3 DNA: TGCGCCAGCAGCCAAGTGCTTCCCCTTTTCCTCTCTAGCTTCCAAGAGACCCAGTACTTC
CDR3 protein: CASSQVLPLFLSSFQETQYF

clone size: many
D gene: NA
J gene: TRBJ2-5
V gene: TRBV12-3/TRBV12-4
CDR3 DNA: TGTGCCAGCAGATTAGAAGAGACCCAGTACTTC
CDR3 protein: CASRLEETQYF

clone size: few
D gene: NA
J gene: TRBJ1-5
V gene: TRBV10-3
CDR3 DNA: TGTGCCATCAGGAAGTGGGGGAATCGGCTCCCATATAGCAATCAGCCCCAGCATTTT
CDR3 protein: CAIRKWGNRLPYSNQPQHF

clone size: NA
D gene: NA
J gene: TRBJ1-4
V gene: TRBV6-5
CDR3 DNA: TGTGCCAGCAGTTACTCGGATGGGGGGCCGGAAAAACTGTTTTTT
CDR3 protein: CASSYSDGGPEKLFF

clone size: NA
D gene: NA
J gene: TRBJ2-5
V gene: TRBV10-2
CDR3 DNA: TGCGCCACGAACCCAGGGTCCCCCCAAGAGACCCAGTACTTC
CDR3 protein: CATNPGSPQETQYF

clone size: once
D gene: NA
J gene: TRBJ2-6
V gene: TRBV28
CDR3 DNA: TGTGCCAGCAGCCTCACCGGGTCTTCGACTGGGGCCAACGTCCTGACTTTC
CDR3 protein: CASSLTGSSTGANVLTF

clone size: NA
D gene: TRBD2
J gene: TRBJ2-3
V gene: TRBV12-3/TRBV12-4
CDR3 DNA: TGTACCCGCAGTTTAAGCCCAGGACTAGCGGGGGCTCGCACAGATACGCAGTATTTT
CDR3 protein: CTRSLSPGLAGARTDTQYF

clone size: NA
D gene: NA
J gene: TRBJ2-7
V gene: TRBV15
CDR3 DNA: TGTGCCACCAGCATAATAGCGGCCCCCTACGAGCAGTACTTC
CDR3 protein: CATSIIAAPYEQYF

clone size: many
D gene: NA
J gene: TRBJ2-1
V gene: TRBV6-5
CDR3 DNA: TGTGCCAGCAGTTATGTCGCAACACCTTACAATGAGCAGTTCTTC
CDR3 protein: CASSYVATPYNEQFF

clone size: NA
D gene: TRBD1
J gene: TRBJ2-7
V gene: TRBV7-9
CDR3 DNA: TGTGCCAGCAGTTCCTTGGACAGGGGGAACGGCTACGAGCAGTACTTC
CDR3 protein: CASSSLDRGNGYEQYF

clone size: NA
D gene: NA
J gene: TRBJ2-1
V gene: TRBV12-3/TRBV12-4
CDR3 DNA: TGTGCCAGCAGTTTAGGGTCCGTAAGGGTTTACAATGAGCAGTTCTTC
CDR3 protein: CASSLGSVRVYNEQFF

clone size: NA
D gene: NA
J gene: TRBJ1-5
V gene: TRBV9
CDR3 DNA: TGTGCCAGCAGCGTAGGGGATGGGGGGCGATGGGACAATCAGCCCCAGCATTTT
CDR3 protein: CASSVGDGGRWDNQPQHF

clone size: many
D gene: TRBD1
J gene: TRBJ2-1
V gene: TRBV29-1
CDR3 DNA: TGCAGCGTTGAAAATCAGGGGGCGCTAAGTGATGAGCAGTTCTTC
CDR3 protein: CSVENQGALSDEQFF

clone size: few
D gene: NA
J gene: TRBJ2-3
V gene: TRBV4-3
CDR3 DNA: TGCGCCAGCAGCCAAGATCGTAGAGATACGCAGTATTTT
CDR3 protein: CASSQDRRDTQYF

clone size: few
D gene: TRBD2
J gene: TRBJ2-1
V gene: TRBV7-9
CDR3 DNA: TGTGCCAGCAGCCAGGCTGCTAGCGGGATCGGAAATGAGCAGTTCTTC
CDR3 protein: CASSQAASGIGNEQFF

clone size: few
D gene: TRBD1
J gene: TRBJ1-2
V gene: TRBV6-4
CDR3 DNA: TGTGCCAGCAGTGACTCACGGGACAGGGTTTTCGGAAACTATGGCTACACCTTC
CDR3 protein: CASSDSRDRVFGNYGYTF

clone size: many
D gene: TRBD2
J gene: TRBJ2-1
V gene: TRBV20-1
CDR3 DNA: TGCAGTGCTAGAGATGGGGCGCGGGAGGGCCTCAATGAGCAGTTCTTC
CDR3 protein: CSARDGAREGLNEQFF

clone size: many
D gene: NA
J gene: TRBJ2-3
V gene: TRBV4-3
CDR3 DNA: TGCGCCAGCAGCCCAACAGGGTTTAGCACAGATACGCAGTATTTT
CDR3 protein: CASSPTGFSTDTQYF

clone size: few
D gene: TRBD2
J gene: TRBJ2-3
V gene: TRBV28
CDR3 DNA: TGTGCCAGCAGTTTTAGCGGGAGCTCGGTCACAGATACGCAGTATTTT
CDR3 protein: CASSFSGSSVTDTQYF

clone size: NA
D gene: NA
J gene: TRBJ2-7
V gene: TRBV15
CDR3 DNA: TGTGCCACCAGCAGAGGCGGGGAGGTCTACGAGCAGTACTTC
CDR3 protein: CATSRGGEVYEQYF

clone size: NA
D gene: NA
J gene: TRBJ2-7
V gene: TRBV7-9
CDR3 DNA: TGTGCCAGCAGCTTAGAGGCTGAGGTCGATCAGTACTTC
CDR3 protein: CASSLEAEVDQYF

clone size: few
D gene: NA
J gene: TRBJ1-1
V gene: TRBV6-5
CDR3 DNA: TGTGCCAGCAGTTACTCGACTGGTCCTGAAGCTTTCTTT
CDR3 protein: CASSYSTGPEAFF

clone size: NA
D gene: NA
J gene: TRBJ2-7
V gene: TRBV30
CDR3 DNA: TGTGCCTGGAGTCCCCACGAGCAGTACTTC
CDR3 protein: CAWSPHEQYF

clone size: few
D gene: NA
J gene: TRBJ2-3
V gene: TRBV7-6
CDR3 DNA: TGTGCCAGCAGACCGGGGGATCGGGGATTTTCAGGAGATACGCAGTATTTT
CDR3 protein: CASRPGDRGFSGDTQYF

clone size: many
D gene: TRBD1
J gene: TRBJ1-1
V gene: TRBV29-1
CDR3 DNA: TGCAGCGTTGAAGACGGACAGGGCGAGGCTTTCTTT
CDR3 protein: CSVEDGQGEAFF

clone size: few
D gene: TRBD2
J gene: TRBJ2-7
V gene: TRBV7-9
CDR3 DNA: TGTGCCAGCAGCCCAGCGGGGGGCGTGGGGTCCTACGAGCAGTACTTC
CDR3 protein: CASSPAGGVGSYEQYF

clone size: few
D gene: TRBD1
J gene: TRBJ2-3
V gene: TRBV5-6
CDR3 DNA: TGTGCCAGCAGCTTGACAGGGGGACGCACAGATACGCAGTATTTT
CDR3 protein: CASSLTGGRTDTQYF

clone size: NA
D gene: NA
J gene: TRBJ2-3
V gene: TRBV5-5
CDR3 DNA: TGTGCCAGCAGCTTAGAGGAGACAGCTTACACAGATACGCAGTATTTT
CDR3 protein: CASSLEETAYTDTQYF

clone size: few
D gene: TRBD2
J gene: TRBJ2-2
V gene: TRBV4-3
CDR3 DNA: TGCGCCAGCAGCCAATATTTAGCGGGAGCGTCCGGGGAGCTGTTTTTT
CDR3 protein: CASSQYLAGASGELFF

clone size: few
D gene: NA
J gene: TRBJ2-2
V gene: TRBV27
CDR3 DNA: TGTGCCAGCAGTTTTCACGACTCCTGGGAGCTGTTTTTT
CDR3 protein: CASSFHDSWELFF